This T cell receptor (beta chain) was recovered during a study of blood T cell repertoires in COVID-19. Original handling: The assay estimated nucleated cells by amplifying reference gene primers. TCRdb's copy holds only in-frame clones and misses some; the assay was immunoSEQ multiplex PCR. The V and J calls and the clone size are those of that table, but D and trimming were determined from the DNA. The profile covers over 90,000 clones, with more than 80% appearing a single time and approximately 3.6% taken by the ten largest. This clone was observed a handful of times. Other DNA sequences of this sample code for an identical CDR3. Deletions cut 2 bases from V and 1 base from J, with 9 bases between. Per germline, CDR1 KGHSH and CDR2 LQKENI. The CDR3 loop spans 14 amino acids.

This receptor was obtained from a woman aged 55-69 years with acute or convalescent COVID-19. The gene calls are TRBV18 and TRBJ2-7; D uncertain. Material: peripheral blood. This chain's CDR3 is CASSPSGGSYEQYF. The DNA for the CDR3 is TGTGCCAGCTCACCATCTGGCGGTTCCTACGAGCAGTACTTC.